This record covers a single T cell receptor (beta chain). The entry originates in a study of Ad26.COV2.S vaccination and SARS-CoV-2 variants. Assay used: immunoSEQ multiplex PCR; TCRdb lists only in-frame clones, some missing. Of about 480,000 clones in the sample, around 88% were seen once. Sample treatment: around 19 received Ad26.COV2.S at low or high dose, single or two shots; several received placebo; per-sample allocation not given. Sampling happened 63 days after the first vaccine or placebo injection. The CDR3 has 14 amino acids. The V end lost 5 bases, the J end lost 5 bases, and 15 bases lay between the germline ends. Germline V gene sequence: CDR1 MNHEY, CDR2 SVGAGI.

The chain carries TRBV6-5 and TRBJ1-1, with unresolved D. The specimen was peripheral blood, collected in a trial of Ad26.COV2.S vaccine versus placebo. The TCR sequence derives from a person between 18 and 59 years old who received the Ad26.COV2.S COVID-19 vaccine or a placebo. CDR3 DNA sequence: TGTGCCAGCAGTCACGACGGTGTAGAGACTGAAGCTTTCTTT. Translated, it gives CASSHDGVETEAFF.